Included here is one T cell receptor (beta chain) sequence, with context. Its antigen is currently unknown. In germline, CDR1 is SGHRS, CDR2 YFSETQ. The germline V and J ends were trimmed by 0 bases and 2 bases, with 8 bases remaining between them. The CDR3 runs to 14 residues. This sample is drawn from a study of T-cell memory formation after mild COVID-19. Study overall: Largely donor-specific TCR clusters were found.

Each CDR3 protein is one row after TCRdb ran MiXCR on the 5' RACE reads. Among roughly 280,000 distinct CDR3 sequences, 7% to 10% were seen once, and the ten largest hold roughly 23%. General study points: In second-wave clones peaking day 37, SARS-CoV-2 specificity remained unconfirmed. CD8+ contracting clones occupied EMRA, while CD4+ ones occupied mainly CM and EM.

Sequencing input: PBMCs or a T cell subset sorted from them (not recorded which). The TCR was taken from a young man who had mild COVID-19 (a few samples of this study predate the infection). Cell type and time point are not known. The J gene is TRBJ2-5, the V gene TRBV5-1; D is unresolved. The CDR3 DNA reads TGCGCCAGCAGCTTGGTTCCCATGCAAGAGACCCAGTACTTC. This sequence encodes CASSLVPMQETQYF.